A selection of T cell receptor beta chains follows, all from one sample in a study of blood T cell repertoires in COVID-19. Produced via immunoSEQ multiplex PCR; TCRdb's table is partial and in-frame only. Of 200,000 to 250,000 clones detected, just over 85% appear once; the ten largest clones hold around 3.5%. The sample consisted of PBMCs or T cells enriched from blood (not recorded which). Every receptor here comes from a woman in her forties with acute COVID-19. CDR3s include the opening cysteine and the closing phenylalanine or tryptophan. A D gene is named only where the DNA matches it firmly. A clone size is listed for some rows: how often the clone was seen (once, few, many), or a class if it is expanded.

clone_size	j_call	d_call	v_call	cdr3_length	cdr3_aa	cdr3_nt
NA	TRBJ1-1	NA	TRBV5-1	15	CASSLVGFRGTEAFF	TGCGCCAGCAGCTTGGTCGGGTTCCGGGGCACTGAAGCTTTCTTT
NA	TRBJ1-2	TRBD1	TRBV18	16	CASSPSSTGGNYGYTF	TGTGCCAGCTCACCAAGCTCGACAGGGGGCAACTATGGCTACACCTTC
NA	TRBJ2-3	NA	TRBV18	17	CASSPQVLAFGTDTQYF	TGTGCCAGCTCACCCCAGGTTCTGGCGTTTGGTACAGATACGCAGTATTTT
once	TRBJ1-2	NA	TRBV6-1	13	CASSDRNPIGYTF	TGTGCCAGCAGTGACAGGAACCCCATTGGCTACACCTTC
NA	TRBJ1-1	NA	TRBV3-1/TRBV3-2	13	CASSTGTWTEAFF	TGTGCCAGCAGCACCGGGACATGGACTGAAGCTTTCTTT
once	TRBJ1-2	NA	TRBV11-2	17	CASSLARGAGDSRGYTF	TGTGCCAGCAGCTTAGCCAGAGGGGCAGGGGATTCGCGAGGCTACACCTTC
once	TRBJ2-7	TRBD1	TRBV20-1	12	CSASGQGREQYF	TGCAGTGCTAGTGGACAGGGGCGAGAGCAGTACTTC
NA	TRBJ2-3	TRBD2	TRBV2	17	CASRHLLAGDSTDTQYF	TGTGCCAGCAGGCATTTACTAGCGGGGGACTCCACAGATACGCAGTATTTT
NA	TRBJ1-2	NA	TRBV2	16	CASVPGARNTNYGYTF	TGTGCCAGCGTTCCAGGGGCTAGGAATACAAACTATGGCTACACCTTC
once	TRBJ2-1	NA	TRBV7-3	14	CASSSGGLPNEQFF	TGTGCCAGCAGCTCCGGGGGATTACCCAATGAGCAGTTCTTC
NA	TRBJ1-2	NA	TRBV5-1	13	CASSLEQGYGYTF	TGCGCCAGCAGCTTGGAACAGGGATATGGCTACACCTTC
NA	TRBJ1-2	NA	TRBV2	14	CASTRGGNNYGYTF	TGTGCCAGCACCAGGGGAGGGAATAACTATGGCTACACCTTC
NA	TRBJ1-5	TRBD1	TRBV9	13	CASSTGGNQPQHF	TGTGCCAGCAGCACAGGGGGAAATCAGCCCCAGCATTTT
NA	TRBJ2-1	NA	TRBV5-4	13	CASSLWTRTEQFF	TGTGCCAGCAGCCTATGGACACGGACTGAGCAGTTCTTC
NA	TRBJ1-1	NA	TRBV12-3/TRBV12-4	13	CASSSPGNTEAFF	TGTGCCAGCAGTTCACCGGGTAACACTGAAGCTTTCTTT
NA	TRBJ1-5	TRBD1	TRBV6-2/TRBV6-3	14	CASSSLDRGQPQHF	TGTGCCAGCAGTTCTCTGGACAGGGGTCAGCCCCAGCATTTT